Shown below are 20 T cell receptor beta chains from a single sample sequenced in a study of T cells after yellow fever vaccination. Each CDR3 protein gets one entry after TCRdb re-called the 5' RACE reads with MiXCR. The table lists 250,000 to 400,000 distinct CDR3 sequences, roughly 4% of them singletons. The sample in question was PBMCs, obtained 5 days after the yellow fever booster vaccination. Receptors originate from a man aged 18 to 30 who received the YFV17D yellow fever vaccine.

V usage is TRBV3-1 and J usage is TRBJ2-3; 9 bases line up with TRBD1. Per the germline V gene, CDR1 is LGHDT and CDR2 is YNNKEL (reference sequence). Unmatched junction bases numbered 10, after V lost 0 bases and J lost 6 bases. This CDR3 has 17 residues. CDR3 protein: CASSQDASGQGSDTQYF. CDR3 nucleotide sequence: TGTGCCAGCAGCCAAGATGCGTCGGGACAGGGATCCGATACGCAGTATTTT.

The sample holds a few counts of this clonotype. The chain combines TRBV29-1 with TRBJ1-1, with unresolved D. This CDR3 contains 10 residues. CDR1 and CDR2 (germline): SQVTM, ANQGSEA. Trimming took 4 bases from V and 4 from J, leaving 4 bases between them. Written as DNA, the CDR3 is TGCAGCGTTGTCCCCACTGAAGCTTTCTTT. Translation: CSVVPTEAFF.

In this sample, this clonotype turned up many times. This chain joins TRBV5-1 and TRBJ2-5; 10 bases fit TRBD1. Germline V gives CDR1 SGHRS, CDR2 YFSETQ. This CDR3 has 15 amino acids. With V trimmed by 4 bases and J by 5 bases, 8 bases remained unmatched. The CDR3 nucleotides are TGCGCCAGCAGCGTGGGACAGGGGTATCAGGAGACCCAGTACTTC. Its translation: CASSVGQGYQETQYF.

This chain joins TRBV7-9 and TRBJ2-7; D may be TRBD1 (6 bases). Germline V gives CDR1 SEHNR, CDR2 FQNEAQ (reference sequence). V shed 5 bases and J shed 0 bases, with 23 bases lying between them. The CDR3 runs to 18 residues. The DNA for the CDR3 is TGTGCCAGCAGCCCGAATTCGGTCGGGACACCTAACTCCTACGAGCAGTACTTC. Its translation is CASSPNSVGTPNSYEQYF.

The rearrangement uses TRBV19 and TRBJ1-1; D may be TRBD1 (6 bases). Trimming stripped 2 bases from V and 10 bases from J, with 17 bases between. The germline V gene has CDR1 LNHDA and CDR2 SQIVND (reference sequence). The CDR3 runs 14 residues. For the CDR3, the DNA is TGTGCCAGTAGTATATTGTCAGGGGACCGTGTAGCTTTCTTT. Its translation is CASSILSGDRVAFF.

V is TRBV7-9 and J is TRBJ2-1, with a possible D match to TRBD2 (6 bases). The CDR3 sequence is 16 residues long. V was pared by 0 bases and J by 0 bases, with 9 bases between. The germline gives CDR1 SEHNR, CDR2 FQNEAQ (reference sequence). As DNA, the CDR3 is TGTGCCAGCAGCTTAGCGTTGGGGGGCTCCTACAATGAGCAGTTCTTC. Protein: CASSLALGGSYNEQFF.

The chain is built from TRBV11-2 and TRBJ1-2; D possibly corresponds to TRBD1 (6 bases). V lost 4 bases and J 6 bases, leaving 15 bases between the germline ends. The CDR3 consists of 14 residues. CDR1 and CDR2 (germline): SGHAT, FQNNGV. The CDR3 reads CASSYLTGGDGYTF. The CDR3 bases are TGTGCCAGCAGCTATCTCACGGGGGGCGATGGCTACACCTTC.

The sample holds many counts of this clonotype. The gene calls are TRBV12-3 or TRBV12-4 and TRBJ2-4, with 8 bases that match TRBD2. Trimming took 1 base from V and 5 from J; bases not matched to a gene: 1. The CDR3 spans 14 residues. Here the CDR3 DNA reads TGTGCCAGCAGTTTAGACGGGGGGGAAAACATTCAGTACTTC. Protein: CASSLDGGENIQYF.

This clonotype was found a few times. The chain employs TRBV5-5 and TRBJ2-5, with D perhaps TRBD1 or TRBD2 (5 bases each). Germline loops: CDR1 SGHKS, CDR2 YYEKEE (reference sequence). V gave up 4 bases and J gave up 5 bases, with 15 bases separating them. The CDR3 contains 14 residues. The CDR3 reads CASSPLSRGETQYF. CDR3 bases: TGTGCCAGCAGCCCACTTTCGAGGGGTGAGACCCAGTACTTC.

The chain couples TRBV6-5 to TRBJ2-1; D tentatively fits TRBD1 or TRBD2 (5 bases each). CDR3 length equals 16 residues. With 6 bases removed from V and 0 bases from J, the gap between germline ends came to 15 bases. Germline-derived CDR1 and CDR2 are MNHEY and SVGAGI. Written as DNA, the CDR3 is TGTGCCAGCAGACCCGGGACGTTGAGCTCCTACAATGAGCAGTTCTTC. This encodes CASRPGTLSSYNEQFF.

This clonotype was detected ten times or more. This chain's CDR3 is CASTNPERGTDTQYF. Written as DNA, the CDR3 is TGTGCCAGCACTAACCCGGAGCGGGGCACAGATACGCAGTATTTT. The chain carries TRBV12-3 or TRBV12-4 and TRBJ2-3; D possibly corresponds to TRBD2 (6 bases). V gave up 7 bases and J gave up 1 base, with 15 bases separating them. The CDR3 loop spans 15 amino acids.

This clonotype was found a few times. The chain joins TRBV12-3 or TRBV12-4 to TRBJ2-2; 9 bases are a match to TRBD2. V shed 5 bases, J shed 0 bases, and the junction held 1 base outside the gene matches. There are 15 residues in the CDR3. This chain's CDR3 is CASSGLATNTGELFF. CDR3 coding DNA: TGTGCCAGCAGTGGACTAGCGACGAACACCGGGGAGCTGTTTTTT.

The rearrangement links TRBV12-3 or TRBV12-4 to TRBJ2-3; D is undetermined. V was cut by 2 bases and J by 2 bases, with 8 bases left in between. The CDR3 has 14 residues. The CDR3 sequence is CASSLNGNTDTQYF. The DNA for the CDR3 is TGTGCCAGCAGTTTAAACGGAAACACAGATACGCAGTATTTT.

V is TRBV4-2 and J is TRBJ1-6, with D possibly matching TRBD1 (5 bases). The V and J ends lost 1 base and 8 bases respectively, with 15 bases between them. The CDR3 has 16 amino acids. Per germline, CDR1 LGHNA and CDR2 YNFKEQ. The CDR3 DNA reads TGTGCCAGCAGCCAAGGAAAAGGGGTCGCTGATTCACCCCTCCACTTT. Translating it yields CASSQGKGVADSPLHF.

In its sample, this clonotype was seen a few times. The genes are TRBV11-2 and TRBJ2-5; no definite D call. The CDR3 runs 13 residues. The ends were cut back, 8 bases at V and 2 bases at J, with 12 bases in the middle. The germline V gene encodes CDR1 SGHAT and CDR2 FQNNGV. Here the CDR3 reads CASPQTVQETQYF. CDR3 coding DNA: TGTGCCAGCCCACAGACCGTACAAGAGACCCAGTACTTC.

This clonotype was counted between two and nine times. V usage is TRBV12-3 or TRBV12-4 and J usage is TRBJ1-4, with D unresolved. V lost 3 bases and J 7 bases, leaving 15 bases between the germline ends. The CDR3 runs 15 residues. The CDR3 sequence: CASSFGPLNGEKLFF. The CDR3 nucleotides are TGTGCCAGCAGTTTTGGACCTCTGAATGGTGAAAAACTGTTTTTT.

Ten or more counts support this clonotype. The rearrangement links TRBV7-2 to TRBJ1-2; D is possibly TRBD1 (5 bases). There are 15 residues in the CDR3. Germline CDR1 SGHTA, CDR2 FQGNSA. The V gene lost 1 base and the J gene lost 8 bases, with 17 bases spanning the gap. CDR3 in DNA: TGTGCCAGCAGCTTAGAGCTCCGGACACCCGGGGGCTACACCTTC. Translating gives CASSLELRTPGGYTF.

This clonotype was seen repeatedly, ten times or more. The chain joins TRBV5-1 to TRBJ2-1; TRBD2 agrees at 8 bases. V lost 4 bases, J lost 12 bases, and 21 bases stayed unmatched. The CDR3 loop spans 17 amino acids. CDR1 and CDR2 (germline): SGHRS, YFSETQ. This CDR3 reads CASSGTASGPLLSLQFF. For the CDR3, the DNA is TGCGCCAGCAGCGGGACCGCTAGCGGGCCGCTCCTTTCCTTGCAGTTCTTC.

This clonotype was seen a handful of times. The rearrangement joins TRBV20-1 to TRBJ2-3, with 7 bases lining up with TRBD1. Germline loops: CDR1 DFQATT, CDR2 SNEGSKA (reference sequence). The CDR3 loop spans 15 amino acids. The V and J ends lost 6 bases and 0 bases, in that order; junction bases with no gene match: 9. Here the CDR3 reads CSATNRGRSTDTQYF. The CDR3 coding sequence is TGCAGTGCCACCAATAGGGGGCGGAGCACAGATACGCAGTATTTT.

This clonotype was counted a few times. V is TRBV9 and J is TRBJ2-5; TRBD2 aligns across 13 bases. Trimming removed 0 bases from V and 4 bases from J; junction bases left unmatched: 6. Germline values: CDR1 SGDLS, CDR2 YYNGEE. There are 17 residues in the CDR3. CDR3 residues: CASSVGLAGGQGETQYF. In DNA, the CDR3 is TGTGCCAGCAGCGTAGGACTAGCGGGGGGACAGGGAGAGACCCAGTACTTC.